The source of this TCR beta chain is a study of a mutant IDH1 vaccine in newly diagnosed glioma. Study-level information: Week 35 held visit V12, while week 47 held visit V13.

This clone was counted only a few times. What it recognizes is unknown. Time point described: week 47, end of study. In the vaccine, a single dose held 300 ug of the mutant IDH1 20-mer peptide, along with topical imiquimod. Each astrocytoma in the donors was new, WHO grade 3 or 4, IDH1-mutant and ATRX-lost. Broader study findings: Immune responses induced by vaccination arose in around 93% of the patients.

Assay: immunoSEQ multiplex PCR; the TCRdb copy retains only in-frame clones and omits some. The sample has some 40,000 clones; roughly four fifths are singletons. Germline CDR1 MNHNS, CDR2 SASEGT. J gave up 2 bases and V 2 bases, and 3 bases lay outside the gene matches. The CDR3 totals 15 residues. The chain uses TRBV6-1 and TRBJ2-1; 7 nucleotides line up with TRBD2. The source of this sequence is a man in his forties with glioma. Sequenced here: PBMCs, sampled from a glioma patient whose treatment included an IDH1 peptide vaccine. CDR3 residues: CASSELAGAYNEQFF. CDR3 nucleotides: TGTGCCAGCAGTGAACTCGCGGGGGCCTACAATGAGCAGTTCTTC.